This T cell receptor (beta chain) was recorded in a study of blood T cell repertoires in COVID-19. Repertoires were generated with immunoSEQ multiplex PCR, while TCRdb's copy carries only in-frame clones and drops some. Among over 200,000 clones, roughly nine tenths were seen once, and the ten largest hold 1.5% to 2%. The receptor was derived from a man in his forties with active or convalescent COVID-19. Sequencing was performed on peripheral blood.

The CDR3: CASSPGTSGRNEQFF. In nucleotides, the CDR3 is TGTGCCAGCTCTCCCGGGACTAGCGGCCGGAATGAGCAGTTCTTC. The genes are TRBV27 and TRBJ2-1; 11 positions agree with TRBD2. Germline assignment: CDR1 MNHEY and CDR2 SMNVEV (reference sequence). The trim removed 8 bases at V and 7 bases at J, leaving 10 bases unmatched. The CDR3 spans 15 residues.